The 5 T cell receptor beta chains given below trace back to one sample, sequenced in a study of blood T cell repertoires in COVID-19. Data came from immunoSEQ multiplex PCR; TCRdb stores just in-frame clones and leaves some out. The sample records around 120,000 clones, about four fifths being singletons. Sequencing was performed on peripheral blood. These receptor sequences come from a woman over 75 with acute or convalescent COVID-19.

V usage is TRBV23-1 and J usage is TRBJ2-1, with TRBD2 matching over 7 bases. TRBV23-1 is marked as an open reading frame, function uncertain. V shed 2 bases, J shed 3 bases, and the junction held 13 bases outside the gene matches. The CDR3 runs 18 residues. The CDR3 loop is CASSQTTTGGGCYNEQFF. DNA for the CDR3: TGCGCCAGCAGTCAAACGACGACGGGGGGAGGTTGCTACAATGAGCAGTTCTTC.

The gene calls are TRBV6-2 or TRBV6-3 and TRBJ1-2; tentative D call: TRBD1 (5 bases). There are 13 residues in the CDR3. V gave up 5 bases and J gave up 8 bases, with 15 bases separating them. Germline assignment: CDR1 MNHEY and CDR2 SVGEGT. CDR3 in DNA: TGTGCCAGCAGTGACAGTTATCGGGCAGGCTACACCTTC. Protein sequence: CASSDSYRAGYTF.

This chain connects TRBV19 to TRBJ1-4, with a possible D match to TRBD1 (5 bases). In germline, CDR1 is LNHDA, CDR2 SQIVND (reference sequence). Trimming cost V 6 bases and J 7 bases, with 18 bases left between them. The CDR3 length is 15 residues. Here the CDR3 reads CASRPGTPRFEKLFF. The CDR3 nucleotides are TGTGCCAGTAGACCCGGGACTCCACGTTTTGAAAAACTGTTTTTT.

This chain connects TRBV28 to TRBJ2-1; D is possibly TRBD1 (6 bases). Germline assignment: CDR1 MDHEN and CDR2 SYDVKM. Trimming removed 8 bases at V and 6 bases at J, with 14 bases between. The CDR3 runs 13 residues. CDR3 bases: TGTGCCAGCTATGGGGGCATCCCCAATGAGCAGTTCTTC. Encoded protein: CASYGGIPNEQFF.

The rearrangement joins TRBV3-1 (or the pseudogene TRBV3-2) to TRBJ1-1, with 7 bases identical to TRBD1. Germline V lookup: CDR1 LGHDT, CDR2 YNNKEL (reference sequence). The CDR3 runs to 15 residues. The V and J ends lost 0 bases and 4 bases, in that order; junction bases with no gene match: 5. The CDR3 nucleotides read TGTGCCAGCAGCCAAGAATGGCAGGGGGGCACTGAAGCTTTCTTT. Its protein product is CASSQEWQGGTEAFF.